The 21 T cell receptor beta chains below were found in one sample sequenced in a study of blood T cell repertoires in COVID-19. The protocol was immunoSEQ multiplex PCR, while the TCRdb copy is restricted to in-frame clones and leaves out a portion. The sample yields fewer than 250,000 clones, about 84% seen once. The sequencing sample was made of peripheral blood. These receptors were taken from an elderly woman with COVID-19, enrolled during active disease.

The CDR3 sequence: CASSQELTSSGETQYF. The CDR3, as DNA: TGTGCCAGCAGCCAAGAGCTGACTAGTTCAGGGGAGACCCAGTACTTC. This chain uses TRBV4-2 with TRBJ2-5, with D possibly matching TRBD2 (6 bases). This CDR3 contains 16 residues. The germline gives CDR1 LGHNA, CDR2 YNFKEQ. V shed 0 bases and J shed 5 bases, with 16 bases lying between them.

The V and J genes are TRBV7-2 and TRBJ1-5, with D possibly being TRBD1 (5 bases). The length of the CDR3 is 15 residues. The ends were cut back, 1 base at V and 1 base at J, with 8 bases in the middle. Germline V gene lookup returns CDR1 SGHTA and CDR2 FQGNSA. The CDR3 is CASSLVAGSNQPQHF. As DNA, the CDR3 is TGTGCCAGCAGCTTAGTGGCAGGGAGCAATCAGCCCCAGCATTTT.

This clone turned up a few times. The rearrangement joins TRBV28 to TRBJ1-2; 8 bases fit TRBD1. The ends lost 10 bases at V and 1 base at J; junction bases unmatched: 8. The CDR3 has 14 residues. The germline gives CDR1 MDHEN, CDR2 SYDVKM. DNA of the CDR3: TGTGCCACCCTTTCGACAGGGGTTAACTATGGCTACACCTTC. This gives the protein CATLSTGVNYGYTF.

The rearrangement links TRBV29-1 to TRBJ2-7; 7 nucleotides align to TRBD1. Trimming removed 0 bases from V and 1 base from J; junction bases left unmatched: 6. The CDR3 contains 15 residues. CDR1 is SQVTM, CDR2 ANQGSEA, per germline. CDR3 nucleotide sequence: TGCAGCGTTGAAGATCGGCCAGGGGGTTCCTACGAGCAGTACTTC. Amino acids: CSVEDRPGGSYEQYF.

J is TRBJ2-5 and V is TRBV4-1; 11 bases fit TRBD2. V was pared by 4 bases and J by 0 bases, with 4 bases of the junction left unmatched. The germline V gene has CDR1 MGHRA and CDR2 YSYEKL. The CDR3 totals 16 residues. CDR3: CASSRSGGVNQETQYF. As DNA, the CDR3 is TGCGCCAGCAGCCGTAGCGGGGGGGTCAACCAAGAGACCCAGTACTTC.

The chain combines TRBV6-2 or TRBV6-3 with TRBJ1-5, with TRBD1 matching 9 bases. This CDR3 has 15 amino acids. Trimming removed 5 bases from V and 5 bases from J; junction bases left unmatched: 7. Germline CDR1 and CDR2: MNHEY and SVGEGT. The CDR3 DNA follows: TGTGCCAGCAGTCCCGGGACAGGGTTCGATCAGCCCCAGCATTTT. Encoded protein: CASSPGTGFDQPQHF.

The chain couples TRBV30 to TRBJ2-5; D not certain. The CDR3 is made up of 11 amino acids. Trimming took off 3 bases at V and 3 bases at J, with 5 bases between the two ends. Germline V CDR1 and CDR2: GTSNPN, SVGIG (reference sequence). CDR3 in amino acids: CAWRAEETQYF. For the CDR3, the DNA is TGTGCCTGGAGAGCCGAAGAGACCCAGTACTTC.

This chain connects TRBV30 to TRBJ2-7; TRBD1 matches at 7 bases. Germline loops: CDR1 GTSNPN, CDR2 SVGIG (reference sequence). The CDR3 is 15 amino acids. The V and J ends lost 1 base and 3 bases, in that order; junction bases with no gene match: 9. CDR3 protein: CAWSGNRGRLYEQYF. The CDR3 DNA follows: TGTGCCTGGAGTGGAAACAGGGGTCGACTCTACGAGCAGTACTTC. Based on the CDR3 plus reference TRBV30 and TRBJ2-7, the full variable domain is SQTIHQWPATLVQPVGSPLSLECTVEGTSNPNLYWYRQAAGRGLQLLFYSVGIGQISSEVPQNLSASRPQDRQFILSSKKLLLSDSGFYLCAWSGNRGRLYEQYFGPGTRLTVT.

This clone has just a few counts. The V call is TRBV2, the J call TRBJ1-2; D might be TRBD1 (5 bases). Trimming cost V 2 bases and J 8 bases, with 9 bases left between them. The CDR3 runs 12 residues. In germline, CDR1 is SNHLY, CDR2 FYNNEI. The CDR3 spells CASSEPGRGYTF. The CDR3 coding sequence is TGTGCCAGCAGTGAACCAGGGCGAGGCTACACCTTC.

The chain combines TRBV19 with TRBJ1-2; unclear D gene. This CDR3 contains 13 residues. The V and J ends lost 1 base and 4 bases respectively, with 7 bases between them. The germline V gene has CDR1 LNHDA and CDR2 SQIVND (reference sequence). The DNA for the CDR3 is TGTGCCAGTAGTATAGGTTCGGGCTATGGCTACACCTTC. Translated: CASSIGSGYGYTF.

The gene calls are TRBV7-9 and TRBJ2-7; 9 bases fit TRBD2. Germline trimming cut 7 bases from V and 6 bases from J; bases unmatched to any gene: 7. Germline values: CDR1 SEHNR, CDR2 FQNEAQ (reference sequence). The CDR3 is 13 amino acids. This CDR3 is CASTLLAGGEQYF. For the CDR3, the DNA is TGTGCCAGCACCCTACTAGCGGGCGGCGAGCAGTACTTC.

The chain combines TRBV7-8 with TRBJ1-1, with TRBD1 identical over 8 bases. Germline assignment: CDR1 SGHVS and CDR2 FQNEAQ. This CDR3 contains 13 residues. The V segment lost 9 bases and the J segment 11 bases; nucleotides outside the gene matches: 14. In DNA form, the CDR3 reads TGTGCCAGTAAACCAGGGGGCGCAGACTACGCTTTCTTT. It is translated as CASKPGGADYAFF.

This chain joins TRBV5-1 and TRBJ2-3; possible D gene TRBD2, 5 bases. This CDR3 region has 14 residues. Germline V gene lookup returns CDR1 SGHRS and CDR2 YFSETQ. V shed 4 bases and J shed 1 base, with 10 bases lying between them. The CDR3: CASSIAGGTDTQYF. DNA for the CDR3: TGCGCCAGCAGCATCGCCGGGGGCACAGATACGCAGTATTTT.

CDR3 coding DNA: TGTGCCAGCAGTCCCAGCCAGGGCGCGAACACCGGGGAGCTGTTTTTT. Translating it yields CASSPSQGANTGELFF. The gene calls are TRBV28 and TRBJ2-2, with a possible D match to TRBD1 (5 bases). This CDR3 region has 16 residues. Trimming took off 5 bases at V and 0 bases at J, with 13 bases between the two ends. Germline loops: CDR1 MDHEN, CDR2 SYDVKM.

This clone has just one count. The chain links TRBV20-1 to TRBJ2-1; 8 positions agree with TRBD1. With 5 bases clipped from V and 8 bases from J, the junction kept 8 bases outside the gene matches. Germline-derived CDR1 and CDR2 are DFQATT and SNEGSKA (reference sequence). The CDR3 has 13 residues. Written as DNA, the CDR3 is TGCAGTGCTCGTGACAGGGGAGTAGATGAGCAGTTCTTC. This translates into CSARDRGVDEQFF.

The V call is TRBV20-1, the J call TRBJ1-3; tentatively, D is TRBD1 (6 bases). The V gene's germline CDR1 is DFQATT and CDR2 SNEGSKA (reference sequence). The CDR3 spans 14 residues. Trimming shortened V by 3 bases and J by 0 bases, and 9 bases separated the two germline ends. The chain's CDR3 is CSASQGSSGNTIYF. The CDR3 DNA follows: TGCAGTGCTAGTCAGGGGTCCTCTGGAAACACCATATATTTT.

This clone was counted between two and nine times. This sequence joins TRBV27 and TRBJ1-5, with 7 bases identical to TRBD1. This CDR3 has 16 amino acids. Trimming removed 6 bases from V and 2 bases from J; junction bases left unmatched: 10. The germline CDR1 and CDR2 sequences are MNHEY and SMNVEV (reference sequence). The CDR3 DNA sequence: TGTGCCAGCAGAATGTCCGGGACAGCCGGCAATCAGCCCCAGCATTTT. Amino acids: CASRMSGTAGNQPQHF.

As DNA, the CDR3 is TGTGCCAGCTCACCACCGGGGCTCGAGCAGTACTTC. Encoded protein: CASSPPGLEQYF. The chain employs TRBV18 and TRBJ2-7, with a possible D match to TRBD1 (5 bases). V was clipped by 0 bases and J by 6 bases, with 6 bases between them. The CDR3 is 12 residues long. From germline, CDR1 is KGHSH and CDR2 LQKENI.

The CDR3 here is CASTEGGRNEQFF. In DNA, the CDR3 is TGTGCCAGCACCGAGGGAGGGAGGAATGAGCAGTTCTTC. V and J are TRBV6-5 and TRBJ2-1, with 7 bases identical to TRBD2. The ends lost 7 bases at V and 7 bases at J; junction bases unmatched: 7. CDR1 and CDR2 from the germline V gene are MNHEY and SVGAGI. This CDR3 comprises 13 residues.

The rearrangement links TRBV7-3 to TRBJ2-1, with 13 nucleotides matching TRBD2. Per the germline V gene, CDR1 is SGHTA and CDR2 is FQGTGA. This CDR3 region has 16 residues. V lost 5 bases, J lost 8 bases, and 9 bases stayed unmatched. For the CDR3, the DNA is TGTGCCAGCAGCCCCTCCGGGACTAGCGGGGTCTATGAGCAGTTCTTC. This codes for CASSPSGTSGVYEQFF.

This clone was picked up a small number of times. This chain uses TRBV5-5 with TRBJ1-1, with TRBD1 matching over 10 bases. Losses at the gene ends were 4 bases for V and 5 bases for J; bases not matched to a gene: 5. The CDR3 is 14 amino acids. Germline V lookup: CDR1 SGHKS, CDR2 YYEKEE (reference sequence). The CDR3: CASSLGQGQTEAFF. DNA of the CDR3: TGTGCCAGCAGCCTGGGACAGGGGCAAACTGAAGCTTTCTTT.